This T cell receptor beta chain was documented in a study of beta chain features in type 1 diabetes. Findings and limits, study-wide: Moderate but significant shortening of TCRB CDR3s was recorded in all four CD4+ subsets from Type 1 diabetes patients. The study found that naive, central memory and Treg TCRB repertoires appeared more similar in patients than in healthy donors. cDNA-based reads could over-represent cells with high TCR expression.

Reverse transcribing all isolated RNA meant expressed TCRB transcripts were sequenced. Clones were read by immunoSEQ multiplex PCR, and TCRdb kept only the in-frame ones, dropping some. The data hold more than 300,000 clones, with 7% to 10% observed a single time. Notes on this clone: What it recognizes is unknown.

Researchers reported sorting CD4+ naive, central memory, regulatory and stem cell-like memory cells via CD45RO/CCR7/CD25/CD127/CD95/CD27. Populations obtained by sorting all exceeded 95% purity. The CDR3 runs to 16 residues. Trimming cost V 2 bases and J 8 bases; bases outside gene matches: 9. The sequence derives from a man aged 25-40 years with type 1 diabetes. The chain combines TRBV23-1 with TRBJ1-6; 7 bases map to TRBD1. TRBV23-1 is known as an ORF, though its function is uncertain. Sample: central memory CD4+ T cells from blood. Written as DNA, the CDR3 is TGCGCCAGCAGTCAACCCAGGGGGAAGAGGGATTCACCCCTCCACTTT. Amino acids: CASSQPRGKRDSPLHF.